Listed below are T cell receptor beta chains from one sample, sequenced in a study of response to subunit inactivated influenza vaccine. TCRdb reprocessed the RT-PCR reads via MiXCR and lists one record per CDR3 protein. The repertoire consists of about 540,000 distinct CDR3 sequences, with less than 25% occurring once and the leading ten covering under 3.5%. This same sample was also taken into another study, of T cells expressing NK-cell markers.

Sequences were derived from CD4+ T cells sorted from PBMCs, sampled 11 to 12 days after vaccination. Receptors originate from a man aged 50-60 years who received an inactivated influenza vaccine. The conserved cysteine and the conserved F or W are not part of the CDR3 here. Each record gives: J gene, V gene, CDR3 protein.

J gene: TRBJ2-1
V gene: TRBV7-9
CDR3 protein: ASSPRGGLNEQF

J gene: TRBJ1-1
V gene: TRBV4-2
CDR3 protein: ASSVPGVRTEAF

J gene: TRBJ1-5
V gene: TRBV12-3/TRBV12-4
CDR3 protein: ASSSAGQPQH

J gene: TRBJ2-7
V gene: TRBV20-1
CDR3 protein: SAHRDTAYEQY

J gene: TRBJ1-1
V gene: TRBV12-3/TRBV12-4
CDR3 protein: ASQQEMNTEAF

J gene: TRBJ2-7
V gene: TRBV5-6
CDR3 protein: ASSFGRSYEQY

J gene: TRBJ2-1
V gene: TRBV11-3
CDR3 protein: ASSSVAGARNEQF

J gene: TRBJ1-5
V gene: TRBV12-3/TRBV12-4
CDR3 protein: ASSLEGGGQPQH

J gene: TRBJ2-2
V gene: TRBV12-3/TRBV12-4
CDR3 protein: ASSSYLSASAGELF

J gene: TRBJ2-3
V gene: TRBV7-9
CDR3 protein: ASNKLTDTQY

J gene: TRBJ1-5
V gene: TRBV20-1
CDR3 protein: SARQGPPSMPQH

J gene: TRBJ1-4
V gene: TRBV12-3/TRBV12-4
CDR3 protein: ASSSAAAATNEKLF

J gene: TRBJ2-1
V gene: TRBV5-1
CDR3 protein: ASSLVDRGEQF

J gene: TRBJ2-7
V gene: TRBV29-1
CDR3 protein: SSRDRGPYEQY

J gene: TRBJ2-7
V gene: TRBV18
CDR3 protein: ASSPFSKPPSEQY

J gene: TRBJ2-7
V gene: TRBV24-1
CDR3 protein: ATSDPGQSSYEQY

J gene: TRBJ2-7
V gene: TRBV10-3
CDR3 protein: AIRTDSDAYEQY

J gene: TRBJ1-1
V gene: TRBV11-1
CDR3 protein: ASRPPIWAGAQLHTEAF

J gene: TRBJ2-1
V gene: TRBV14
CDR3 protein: ASSRSLAVYNEQF

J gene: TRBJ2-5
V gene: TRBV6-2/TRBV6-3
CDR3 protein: ATRRRGRETQY

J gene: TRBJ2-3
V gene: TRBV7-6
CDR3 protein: ASSLVQGRSTDTQY

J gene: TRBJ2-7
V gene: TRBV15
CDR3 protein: ATSRDRFTGREQY

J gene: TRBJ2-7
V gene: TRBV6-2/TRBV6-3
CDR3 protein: ASSRGVYEQY

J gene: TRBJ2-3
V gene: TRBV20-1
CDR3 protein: SAHPPGTDTQY

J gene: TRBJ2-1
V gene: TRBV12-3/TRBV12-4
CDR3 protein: ASSFSSGLYNEQF

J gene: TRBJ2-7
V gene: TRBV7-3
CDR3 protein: ASSLLPTYEQY

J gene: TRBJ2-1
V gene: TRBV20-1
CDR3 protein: SARDRLSGKSYNEQF

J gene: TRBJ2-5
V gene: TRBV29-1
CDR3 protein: SVERAY

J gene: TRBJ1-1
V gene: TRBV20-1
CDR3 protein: SASNVLSGELEAF

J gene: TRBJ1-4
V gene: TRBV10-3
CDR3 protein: AISATMDSPNEKLF

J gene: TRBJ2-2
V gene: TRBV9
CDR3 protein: ASSPPWSSVTGELF

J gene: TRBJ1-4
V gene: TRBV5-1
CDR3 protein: ASSWGQPSTNEKLF

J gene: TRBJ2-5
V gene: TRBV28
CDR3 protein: ASSLSPGWGAETQH

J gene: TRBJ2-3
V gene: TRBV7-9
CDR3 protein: ASSLVRDYTQY

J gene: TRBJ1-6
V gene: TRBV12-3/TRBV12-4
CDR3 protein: ASSLDRVNSPLH

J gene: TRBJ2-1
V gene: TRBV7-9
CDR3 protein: ASSLVGGGTNEQF

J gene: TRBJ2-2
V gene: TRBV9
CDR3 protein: ASSVGGSSANTGELF

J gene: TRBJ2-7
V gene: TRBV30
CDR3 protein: AWSTLGQGDEQY

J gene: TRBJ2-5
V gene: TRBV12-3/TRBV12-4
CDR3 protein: ASSWGSKETQY

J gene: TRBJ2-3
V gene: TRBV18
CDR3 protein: ASSPRHVGEDTQY